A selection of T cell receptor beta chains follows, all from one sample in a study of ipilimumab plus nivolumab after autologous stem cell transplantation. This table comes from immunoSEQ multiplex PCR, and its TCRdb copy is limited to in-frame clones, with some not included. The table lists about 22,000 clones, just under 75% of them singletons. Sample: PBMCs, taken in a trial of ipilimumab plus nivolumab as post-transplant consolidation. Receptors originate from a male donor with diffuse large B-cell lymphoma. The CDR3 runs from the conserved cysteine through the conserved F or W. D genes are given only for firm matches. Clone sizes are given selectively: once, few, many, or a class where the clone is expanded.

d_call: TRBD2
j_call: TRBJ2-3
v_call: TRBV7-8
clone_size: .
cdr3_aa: CASSLQRGKETDTQYF
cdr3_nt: TGTGCCAGCAGCTTACAGCGGGGGAAAGAAACAGATACGCAGTATTTT

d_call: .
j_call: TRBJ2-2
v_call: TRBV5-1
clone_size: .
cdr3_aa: CASSQDTVWTGELFF
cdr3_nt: TGCGCCAGCAGCCAAGACACGGTGTGGACCGGGGAGCTGTTTTTT

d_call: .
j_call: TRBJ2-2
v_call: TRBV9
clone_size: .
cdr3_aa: CASSVGLVGNTGELFF
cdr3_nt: TGTGCCAGCAGCGTAGGGTTGGTGGGAAACACCGGGGAGCTGTTTTTT

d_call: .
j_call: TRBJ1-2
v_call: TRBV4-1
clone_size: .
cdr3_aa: CASSQEGPSNYGYTF
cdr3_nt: TGCGCCAGCAGCCAAGAAGGTCCCTCGAACTATGGCTACACCTTC

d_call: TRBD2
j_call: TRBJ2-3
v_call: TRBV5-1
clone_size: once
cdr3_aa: CASSLAVAGDFTDTQYF
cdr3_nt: TGCGCCAGCAGCTTGGCCGTAGCGGGAGACTTCACAGATACGCAGTATTTT

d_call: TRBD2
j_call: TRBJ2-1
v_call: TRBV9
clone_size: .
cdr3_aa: CASSASVGTSGINEQFF
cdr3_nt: TGTGCCAGCAGCGCGAGTGTGGGGACTAGCGGGATAAATGAGCAGTTCTTC

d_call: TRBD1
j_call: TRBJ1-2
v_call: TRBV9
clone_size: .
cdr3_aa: CASSMQGAGYGYTF
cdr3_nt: TGTGCCAGCAGCATGCAGGGGGCAGGCTATGGCTACACCTTC

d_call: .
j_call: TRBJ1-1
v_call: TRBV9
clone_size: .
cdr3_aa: CASSVTPRVDTEAFF
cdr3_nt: TGTGCCAGCAGCGTTACCCCCCGTGTCGACACTGAAGCTTTCTTT

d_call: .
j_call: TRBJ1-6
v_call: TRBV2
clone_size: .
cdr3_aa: CASRDVLGAPLHF
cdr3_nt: TGTGCCAGCAGAGACGTATTGGGGGCACCCCTCCACTTT

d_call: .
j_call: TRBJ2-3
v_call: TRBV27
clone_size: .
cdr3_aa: CASTAWGSSTDTQYF
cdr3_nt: TGTGCCAGCACCGCCTGGGGATCTAGCACAGATACGCAGTATTTT

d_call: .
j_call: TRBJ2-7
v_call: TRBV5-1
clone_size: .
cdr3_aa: CASSLARQYEQYF
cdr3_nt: TGCGCCAGCAGCTTGGCACGGCAATACGAGCAGTACTTC

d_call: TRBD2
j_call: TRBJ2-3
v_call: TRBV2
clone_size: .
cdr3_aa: CASSYTSGRSGDTQYF
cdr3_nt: TGTGCCAGCAGTTATACTAGCGGGCGCTCCGGGGATACGCAGTATTTT

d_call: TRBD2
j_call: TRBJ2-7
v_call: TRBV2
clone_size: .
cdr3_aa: CASSETRPSGGFSYEQYF
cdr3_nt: TGTGCCAGCAGTGAAACCCGTCCTAGCGGGGGGTTCTCCTACGAGCAGTACTTC

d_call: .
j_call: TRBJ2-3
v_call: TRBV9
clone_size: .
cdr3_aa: CASSDQGGTDTQYF
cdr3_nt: TGTGCCAGCAGCGACCAGGGAGGCACAGATACGCAGTATTTT

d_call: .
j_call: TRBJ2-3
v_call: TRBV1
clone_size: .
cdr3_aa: CTSSRRDSGRTDTQYF
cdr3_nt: TGCACCAGCAGCCGACGGGACTCGGGGCGGACAGATACGCAGTATTTT

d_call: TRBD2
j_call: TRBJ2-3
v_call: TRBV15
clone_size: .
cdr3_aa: CATSRDRGLGTSADTQYF
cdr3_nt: TGTGCCACCAGCAGAGATCGAGGGTTAGGGACTAGCGCAGATACGCAGTATTTT

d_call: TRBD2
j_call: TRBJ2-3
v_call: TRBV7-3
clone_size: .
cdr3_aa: CASSPGLAGAMGTDTQYF
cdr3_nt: TGTGCCAGCAGCCCCGGACTAGCGGGAGCAATGGGCACAGATACGCAGTATTTT

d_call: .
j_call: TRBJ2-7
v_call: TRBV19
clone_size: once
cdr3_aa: CASSSTGNEQYF
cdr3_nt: TGTGCCAGTAGCTCAACAGGGAACGAGCAGTACTTC

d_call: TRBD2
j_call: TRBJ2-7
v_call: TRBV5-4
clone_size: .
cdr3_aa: CASSFTRTSGGGEQYF
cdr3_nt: TGTGCCAGCAGCTTTACAAGGACTAGCGGCGGGGGAGAGCAGTACTTC

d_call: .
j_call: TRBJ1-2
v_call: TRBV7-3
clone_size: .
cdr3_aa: CASSSIPGEGYTF
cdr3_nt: TGTGCCAGCAGCTCCATCCCAGGGGAGGGCTACACCTTC

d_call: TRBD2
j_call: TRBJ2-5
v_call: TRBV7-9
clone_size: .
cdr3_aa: CASSSSGGGWETQYF
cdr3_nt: TGTGCCAGCAGCTCCTCCGGGGGGGGTTGGGAGACCCAGTACTTC

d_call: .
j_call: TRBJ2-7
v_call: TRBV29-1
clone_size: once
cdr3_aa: CSVEGSGGYEQYF
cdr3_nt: TGCAGCGTTGAAGGATCCGGGGGCTACGAGCAGTACTTC

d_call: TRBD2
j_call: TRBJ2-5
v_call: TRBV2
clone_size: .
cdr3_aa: CASSEWTRNPQETQYF
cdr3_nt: TGTGCCAGCAGTGAATGGACTAGGAACCCCCAAGAGACCCAGTACTTC

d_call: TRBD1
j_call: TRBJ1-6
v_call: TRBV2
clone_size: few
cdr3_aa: CASREGTANSPLHF
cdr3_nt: TGTGCCAGCAGGGAGGGGACAGCTAATTCACCCCTCCACTTT

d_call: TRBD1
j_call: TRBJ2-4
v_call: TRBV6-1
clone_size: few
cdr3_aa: CASSVDRVDIQYF
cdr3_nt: TGTGCCAGCAGTGTAGACAGGGTTGACATTCAGTACTTC

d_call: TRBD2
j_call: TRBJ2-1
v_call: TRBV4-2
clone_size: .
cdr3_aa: CASSQDGLAVRFF
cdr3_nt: TGTGCCAGCAGCCAAGATGGACTAGCCGTCCGGTTCTTC

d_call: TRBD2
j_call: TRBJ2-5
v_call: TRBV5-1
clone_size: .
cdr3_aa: CASSPGLAGETQYF
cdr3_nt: TGCGCCAGCAGCCCCGGACTAGCGGGAGAGACCCAGTACTTC

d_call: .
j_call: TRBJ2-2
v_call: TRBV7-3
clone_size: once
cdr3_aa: CASSLSRDHTGELFF
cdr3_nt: TGTGCCAGCAGCTTGAGCAGGGATCACACCGGGGAGCTGTTTTTT

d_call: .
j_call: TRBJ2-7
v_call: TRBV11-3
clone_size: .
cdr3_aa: CASSLSGGATYEQYF
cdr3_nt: TGTGCCAGCAGCCTCAGTGGAGGGGCGACCTACGAGCAGTACTTC

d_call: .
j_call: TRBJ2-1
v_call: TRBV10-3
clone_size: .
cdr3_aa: CAISESTFYEQFF
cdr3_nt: TGTGCCATCAGTGAGTCAACTTTCTATGAGCAGTTCTTC

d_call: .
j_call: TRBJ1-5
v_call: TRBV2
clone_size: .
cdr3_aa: CASSLEGGQPQHF
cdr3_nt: TGTGCCAGCAGTTTAGAGGGGGGGCAGCCCCAGCATTTT

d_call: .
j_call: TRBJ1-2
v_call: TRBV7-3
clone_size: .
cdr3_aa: CASSLSGGSGYTF
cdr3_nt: TGTGCCAGCAGCTTAAGTGGGGGCAGTGGCTACACCTTC

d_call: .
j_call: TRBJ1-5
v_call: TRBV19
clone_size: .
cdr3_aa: CASSKLEGQGNQPQHF
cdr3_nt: TGTGCCAGTAGTAAATTGGAGGGGCAGGGCAATCAGCCCCAGCATTTT

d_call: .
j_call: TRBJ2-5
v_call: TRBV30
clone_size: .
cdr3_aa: CAWSPRDIRGETQYF
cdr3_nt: TGTGCCTGGAGTCCCCGGGACATACGAGGGGAGACCCAGTACTTC

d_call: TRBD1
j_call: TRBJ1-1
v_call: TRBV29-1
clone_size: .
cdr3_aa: CSVAGGQDTEAFF
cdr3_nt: TGCAGCGTTGCAGGGGGCCAGGACACTGAAGCTTTCTTT

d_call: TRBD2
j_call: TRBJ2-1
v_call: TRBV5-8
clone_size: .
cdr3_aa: CASSYWLAENNEQFF
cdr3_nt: TGTGCCAGCAGCTATTGGCTAGCGGAGAACAATGAGCAGTTCTTC

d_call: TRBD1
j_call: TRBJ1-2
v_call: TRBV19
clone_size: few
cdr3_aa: CASSWGQGDYGYTF
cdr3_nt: TGTGCCAGTAGTTGGGGACAGGGCGACTATGGCTACACCTTC

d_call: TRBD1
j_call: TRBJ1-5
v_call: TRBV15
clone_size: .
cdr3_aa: CATSRQGDNQPQHF
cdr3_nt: TGTGCCACCAGCAGACAGGGGGACAATCAGCCCCAGCATTTT

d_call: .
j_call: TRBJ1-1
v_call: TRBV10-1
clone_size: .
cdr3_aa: CASSESRRGEAFF
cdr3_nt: TGCGCCAGCAGTGAGTCTAGGAGGGGTGAAGCTTTCTTT

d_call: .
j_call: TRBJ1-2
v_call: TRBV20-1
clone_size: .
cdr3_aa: CNAPGPQGYTF
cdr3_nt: TGCAATGCCCCGGGGCCCCAGGGCTACACCTTC

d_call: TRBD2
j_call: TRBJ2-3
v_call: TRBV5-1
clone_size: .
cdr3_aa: CASSSALAGSTDTQYF
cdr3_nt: TGCGCCAGCAGCTCTGCCCTAGCGGGCTCCACAGATACGCAGTATTTT

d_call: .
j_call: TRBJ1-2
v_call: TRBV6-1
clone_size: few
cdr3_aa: CASRASSFFYGYTF
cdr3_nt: TGTGCCAGCAGGGCGTCCAGTTTCTTCTATGGCTACACCTTC

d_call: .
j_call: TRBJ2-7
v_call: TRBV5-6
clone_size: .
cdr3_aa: CASSPYGDEQYF
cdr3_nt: TGTGCCAGCAGCCCGTACGGGGACGAGCAGTACTTC

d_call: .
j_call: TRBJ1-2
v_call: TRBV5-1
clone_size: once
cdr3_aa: CASSLVSGDYGYTF
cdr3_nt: TGCGCCAGCAGCTTGGTTAGCGGAGACTATGGCTACACCTTC

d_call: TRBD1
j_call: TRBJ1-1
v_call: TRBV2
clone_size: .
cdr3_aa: CASRVTGGADTEAFF
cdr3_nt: TGTGCCAGCAGAGTCACAGGGGGCGCTGACACTGAAGCTTTCTTT

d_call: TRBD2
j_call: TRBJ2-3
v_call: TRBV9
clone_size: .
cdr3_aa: CASSIRLAGVPDTQYF
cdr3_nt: TGTGCCAGCAGCATACGACTAGCGGGAGTTCCAGATACGCAGTATTTT

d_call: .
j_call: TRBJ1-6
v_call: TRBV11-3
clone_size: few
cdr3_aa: CASSRRPENSPLHF
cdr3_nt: TGTGCCAGCAGCCGACGGCCAGAGAATTCACCCCTCCACTTT

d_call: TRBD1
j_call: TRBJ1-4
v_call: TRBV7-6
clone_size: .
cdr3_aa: CASSHRGGEKLFF
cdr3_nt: TGTGCCAGCAGCCACAGGGGGGGAGAAAAACTGTTTTTT

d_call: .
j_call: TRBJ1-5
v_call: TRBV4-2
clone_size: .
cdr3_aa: CASSSRQVGQPQHF
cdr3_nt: TGTGCCAGCAGTTCTCGACAGGTTGGTCAGCCCCAGCATTTT

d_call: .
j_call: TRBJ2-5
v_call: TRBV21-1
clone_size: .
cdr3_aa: CASSQETGGRQNTLDF
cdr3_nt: TGTGCCAGCAGCCAAGAAACAGGGGGAAGACAGAACACATTGGACTTC

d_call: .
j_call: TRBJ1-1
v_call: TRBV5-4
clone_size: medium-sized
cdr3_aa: CASSLDSSSTEAFF
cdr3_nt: TGTGCCAGCAGCTTGGACAGTTCCAGCACTGAAGCTTTCTTT

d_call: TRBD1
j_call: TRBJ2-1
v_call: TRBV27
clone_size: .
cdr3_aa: CASSLWDRGNEQFF
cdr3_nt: TGTGCCAGCAGTTTATGGGACAGGGGCAATGAGCAGTTCTTC

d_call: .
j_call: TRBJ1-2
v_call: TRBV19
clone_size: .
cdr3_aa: CASSIPRSGYTF
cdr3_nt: TGTGCCAGTAGTATCCCCCGGAGTGGCTACACCTTC

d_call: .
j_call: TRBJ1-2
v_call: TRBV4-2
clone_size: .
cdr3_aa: CASSQVSRSDGYTF
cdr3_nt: TGTGCCAGCAGCCAAGTGTCAAGGTCTGATGGCTACACCTTC

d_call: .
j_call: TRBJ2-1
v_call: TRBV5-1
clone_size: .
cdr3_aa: CASSFYAGYNEQFF
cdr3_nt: TGCGCCAGCAGCTTCTACGCAGGATACAATGAGCAGTTCTTC

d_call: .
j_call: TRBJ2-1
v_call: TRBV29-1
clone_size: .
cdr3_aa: CSVGFAGQEQFF
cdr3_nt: TGCAGCGTTGGGTTCGCGGGACAGGAGCAGTTCTTC

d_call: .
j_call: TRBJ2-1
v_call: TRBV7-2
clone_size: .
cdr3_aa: CASRPRGSGEQFF
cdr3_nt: TGTGCCAGCCGGCCTCGGGGCTCGGGCGAGCAGTTCTTC

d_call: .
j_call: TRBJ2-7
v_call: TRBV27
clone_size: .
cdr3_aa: CASSSVGNYEQYF
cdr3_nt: TGTGCCAGCAGTTCGGTGGGAAACTACGAGCAGTACTTC